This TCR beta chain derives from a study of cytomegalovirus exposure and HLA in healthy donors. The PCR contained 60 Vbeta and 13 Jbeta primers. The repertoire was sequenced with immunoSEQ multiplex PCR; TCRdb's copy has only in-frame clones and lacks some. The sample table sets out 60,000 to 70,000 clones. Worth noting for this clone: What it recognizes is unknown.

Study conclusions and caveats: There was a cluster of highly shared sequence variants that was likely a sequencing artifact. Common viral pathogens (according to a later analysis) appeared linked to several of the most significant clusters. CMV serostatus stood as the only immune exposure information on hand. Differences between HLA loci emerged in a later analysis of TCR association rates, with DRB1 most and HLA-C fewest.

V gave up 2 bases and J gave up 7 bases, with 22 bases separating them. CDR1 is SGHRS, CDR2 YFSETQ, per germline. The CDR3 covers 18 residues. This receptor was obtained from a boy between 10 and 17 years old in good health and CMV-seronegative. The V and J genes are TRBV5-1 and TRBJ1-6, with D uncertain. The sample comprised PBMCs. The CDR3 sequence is CASSFARLQNELNSPLHF. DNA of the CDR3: TGCGCCAGCAGCTTTGCCAGGTTGCAGAACGAGCTCAATTCACCCCTCCACTTT.